This TCR beta chain was identified in a study of Ad26.COV2.S vaccination and SARS-CoV-2 variants. Profiled with immunoSEQ multiplex PCR; TCRdb holds only in-frame clones, not every one. The sample includes roughly 420,000 clones, roughly 90% of them seen just once. This clone was seen once. The antigen is not known. Regarding treatment: some 20 received Ad26.COV2.S at low or high dose, single or two shots; several received placebo; per-sample allocation not given. The investigators took samples on day 63 after the first vaccine or placebo injection. V was trimmed by 8 bases and J by 7 bases, leaving 15 bases between them. Germline values: CDR1 SNHLY, CDR2 FYNNEI. CDR3 length: 13 residues. Broader study findings: The authors reported substantial breadth in spike-specific CD8+ and CD4+ T cell responses after vaccination.

The clonotype originates from a person aged 18-60 years who received the Ad26.COV2.S COVID-19 vaccine or a placebo. V is TRBV2 and J is TRBJ2-1, with TRBD1 as a possible D gene (5 bases). The sequencing here drew on peripheral blood, taken in a trial of Ad26.COV2.S vaccine versus placebo. The CDR3 here is CASQTEETNEQFF. DNA for the CDR3: TGTGCCAGCCAGACAGAAGAAACTAATGAGCAGTTCTTC.